This T cell receptor (beta chain) was retrieved from a study of T cells after yellow fever vaccination. Study summary: SMART-Seq v4 Ultra Low Input handled preparation of low-cell-number fractions.

Regarding this clonotype: The antigen is not known.

Study results and limitations: Abundant clonotypes from the bulk population could have been carried over as contaminants into FACS-sorted repertoires. Boosting was followed by the reappearance of most primary-vaccination clones (just under 97% CD4, about 88% CD8).

Generation of TCR cDNA used 5'RACE template switching (which added a universal primer site and UMIs). Each CDR3 protein is one row after TCRdb ran MiXCR on the 5' RACE reads. The sample shows some 340,000 distinct CDR3 sequences, around 11% of them seen only once. The CDR3 runs 11 residues. Germline-derived CDR1 and CDR2 are KGHSH and LQKENI. Trimming took 2 bases from V and 10 from J; bases not matched to a gene: 1. The V and J genes are TRBV18 and TRBJ2-5, with TRBD2 matching over 7 bases. The receptor's source is a man younger than 35 who received the YFV17D yellow fever vaccine. Sequencing was performed on CD4+ T cells sorted from PBMCs, taken 45 days after the yellow fever booster vaccination. The CDR3 here is CASSPGEGQYF. CDR3 coding DNA: TGTGCCAGCTCACCAGGGGAGGGCCAGTACTTC. The variable domain in full, with the rest retrieved from reference TRBV18 and TRBJ2-5, is NAGVMQNPRHLVRRRGQEARLRCSPMKGHSHVYWYRQLPEEGLKFMVYLQKENIIDESGMPKERFSAEFPKEGPSILRIQQVVRGDSAAYFCASSPGEGQYFGPGTRLLVL.